These T cell receptor beta chains were read from a single sample in a study of T cell clones after liver transplantation. Clones were read by immunoSEQ multiplex PCR, and TCRdb kept only the in-frame ones, dropping some. The table shows approximately 55,000 clones, with over 65% occurring only once. The sample was CD4+ T cells from blood, taken around 4.5 years after liver transplant. These receptors were collected from a human patient who received a liver transplant. Some of the T cells might come from the graft donor. CDR3s include the opening cysteine and the closing phenylalanine or tryptophan. D genes are given only for firm matches. Expanded clones are given a class, and other clones once, few, many or no size at all.

J gene	V gene	clone size	D gene	CDR3 DNA	CDR3 protein
TRBJ2-6	TRBV7-3	-	TRBD1	TGTGCCAGCAGCTTTACAGGGGCTGGGGCCAACGTCCTGACTTTC	CASSFTGAGANVLTF
TRBJ2-3	TRBV5-1	few	-	TGCGCCAGCGCCGAGGGAGGTACTCGAGATACGCAGTATTTT	CASAEGGTRDTQYF
TRBJ2-5	TRBV5-4	-	TRBD1	TGTGCCAGCAGCACAGGGGGGAAAGAGACCCAGTACTTC	CASSTGGKETQYF
TRBJ2-3	TRBV9	many	-	TGTGCCAGCAGCCCCCGCGGTCGGGGCCGCACAGATACGCAGTATTTT	CASSPRGRGRTDTQYF
TRBJ2-3	TRBV10-1	-	TRBD2	TGCGCCAGCCGCAGCGGGGACACAGATACGCAGTATTTT	CASRSGDTDTQYF
TRBJ2-5	TRBV7-2	-	TRBD2	TGTGCCAGCAGCCGCACTAGCGGGGTAGAAGAGACCCAGTACTTC	CASSRTSGVEETQYF
TRBJ1-4	TRBV28	-	-	TGTGCCAGCAGTACGGGTAACAGGGAAGAAAAACTGTTTTTT	CASSTGNREEKLFF
TRBJ1-2	TRBV28	-	-	TGTGCCAGCGTTGCCCTGGGGCGGGGGCTGGACTATGGCTACACCTTC	CASVALGRGLDYGYTF
TRBJ2-2	TRBV5-8	-	-	TGTGCCAGCAACAGGCTAAACACCGGGGAGCTGTTTTTT	CASNRLNTGELFF
TRBJ2-7	TRBV2	once	-	TGTGCCAGCAGTGTCCCTTTGTATGGGACCGCTGGTTTGTACTACGAGCAGTACTTC	CASSVPLYGTAGLYYEQYF
TRBJ1-1	TRBV6-1	-	-	TGTGCCAGCAGTGAAAGGGCTGGGGGCCGAACTGAAGCTTTCTTT	CASSERAGGRTEAFF